These T cell receptor beta chains were read from a single sample in a study of Ad26.COV2.S vaccination and SARS-CoV-2 variants. Sequencing used immunoSEQ multiplex PCR; TCRdb keeps in-frame clones, though not all of them. The sample records approximately 340,000 clones, roughly 84% being singletons. Here the sequenced sample was peripheral blood, taken in a trial of Ad26.COV2.S vaccine versus placebo. These receptors originate from a person aged 18 to 59 who received the Ad26.COV2.S COVID-19 vaccine or a placebo. Each CDR3 is given with its conserved first and last residue.

V gene: TRBV12-3/TRBV12-4; CDR3 protein: CASSSRGNTIYF
V gene: TRBV4-1; CDR3 protein: CASSQDRYPAEGEKLFF
V gene: TRBV7-2; CDR3 protein: CASSLGAGGAINEQFF
V gene: TRBV11-3; CDR3 protein: CASSATGGNTIYF
V gene: TRBV25-1; CDR3 protein: CASSSAGVSDTQYF
V gene: TRBV6-5; CDR3 protein: CASSYSDGDEQYF
V gene: TRBV5-1; CDR3 protein: CASRISGSGEQYF
V gene: TRBV19; CDR3 protein: CASSRGLAGLNEQFF
V gene: TRBV5-5; CDR3 protein: CASSAAGTGMNEQYF
V gene: TRBV5-1; CDR3 protein: CASSLATSGWDEQFF
V gene: TRBV5-1; CDR3 protein: CASSFFLAGGQETQYF
V gene: TRBV4-3; CDR3 protein: CASSHLPHYEQYF
V gene: TRBV11-2; CDR3 protein: CASRETGTGDNEQFF
V gene: TRBV6-7; CDR3 protein: CASKEDCASSYEQYF
V gene: TRBV11-2; CDR3 protein: CASSGHGRAGTGELFF
V gene: TRBV28; CDR3 protein: CASRTGVLNEQYF
V gene: TRBV12-3/TRBV12-4; CDR3 protein: CASSLGTSDTQYF
V gene: TRBV19; CDR3 protein: CASTPGDRGNQPQHF
V gene: TRBV25-1; CDR3 protein: CASSDRNQPQHF
V gene: TRBV7-9; CDR3 protein: CASSNSEGFYGYTF
V gene: TRBV15; CDR3 protein: CATSRDLGEKLFF
V gene: TRBV19; CDR3 protein: CASSGRDSPSGSSYNEQFF
V gene: TRBV24-1; CDR3 protein: CATSEEGYGDTQYF
V gene: TRBV6-5; CDR3 protein: CASSLHGGGNQPQHF
V gene: TRBV7-2; CDR3 protein: CASSPRGLAQYNEQFF
V gene: TRBV2; CDR3 protein: CASTEVGQGLYEQFF
V gene: TRBV25-1; CDR3 protein: CASSYGRTEAFF
V gene: TRBV2; CDR3 protein: CASSGGMIRDRDQPQHF
V gene: TRBV10-3; CDR3 protein: CAISESTGVEQYF
V gene: TRBV28; CDR3 protein: CASSATGWNEQFF
V gene: TRBV19; CDR3 protein: CASRKQGVYTEAFF
V gene: TRBV6-5; CDR3 protein: CASSQGALNTEAFF
V gene: TRBV19; CDR3 protein: CASSSSYGDSWDIQYF
V gene: TRBV7-2; CDR3 protein: CASSLNDRGYTF
V gene: TRBV5-1; CDR3 protein: CASSLYSSLAADSYNEQFF
V gene: TRBV4-3; CDR3 protein: CASSPRGEVGYGYTF
V gene: TRBV10-3; CDR3 protein: CATQGENYYEQYF